The 22 T cell receptor beta chains below were found in one sample sequenced in a study of response to subunit inactivated influenza vaccine (dated by TCRdb to the late 2010s). Library creation used RT-PCR. The sequencing machine was an Illumina HiSeq 2500. TCRdb reprocessed the public reads (quality trimming at Q25 with fastp, clone calling with MiXCR) and kept in-frame beta chains. Each CDR3 protein gets just one entry, which takes the most common genes and DNA from the rows behind it. The sample profile shows more than 550,000 distinct CDR3 sequences; roughly 10% of them were found once. Roughly 11% of the sample is taken by the ten largest. The sample was also reused in another study, on T cells expressing NK-cell markers. That second report states: The TCR beta cDNA libraries were made using 5'RACE template switching, a step that added both a universal primer site and unique molecular identifiers.

The sequencing here drew on PBMCs from blood, taken on the day of vaccination. The receptors were sampled from a man aged 45-65 years who received an inactivated influenza vaccine. Donor details come from another sample of the same person, matched by shared clones.

This clonotype has more than one count but fewer than ten. This chain connects TRBV29-1 to TRBJ1-3; 7 bases agree with TRBD1. The length of the CDR3 is 13 residues. Germline CDR1 reads SQVTM; CDR2 reads ANQGSEA. V lost 4 bases and J lost 3; bases outside the gene matches: 3. This CDR3 is CSVGGGGGNTIYF. The CDR3 region has the DNA TGCAGCGTTGGAGGGGGCGGTGGAAACACCATATATTTT.

V gene TRBV6-1 combines with J gene TRBJ2-1; tentatively, D is TRBD2 (5 bases). Germline CDR1 reads MNHNS; CDR2 reads SASEGT. Trimming took 6 bases from V and 9 from J, leaving 15 bases between them. There are 13 residues in the CDR3. The CDR3 DNA reads as TGTGCCAGCAGCTCGCCGGGGTCGAGTGAGCAGTTCTTC. It yields the protein CASSSPGSSEQFF.

This clonotype was seen more than once but under ten times. The chain links TRBV7-8 to TRBJ1-6; D possibly corresponds to TRBD1 (5 bases). The CDR3 has 16 residues. Germline loops: CDR1 SGHVS, CDR2 FQNEAQ. V was trimmed by 5 bases and J by 8 bases, leaving 19 bases between them. The CDR3 spells CASSPRDALWDSPLHF. CDR3 DNA: TGTGCCAGCAGCCCTCGGGACGCTCTCTGGGATTCACCCCTCCACTTT.

This clonotype was counted between two and nine times. This sequence joins TRBV7-2 and TRBJ2-3; D is perhaps TRBD2 (6 bases). From germline, CDR1 is SGHTA and CDR2 FQGNSA. The CDR3 covers 15 residues. Trimming pared 5 bases from V and 7 bases from J, leaving 19 bases between. The CDR3 DNA is TGTGCCAGCAGCCCTTTTAGAAGTAGCGGAAATACGCAGTATTTT. It is translated as CASSPFRSSGNTQYF.

This clonotype occurred many times. The chain uses TRBV12-3 or TRBV12-4 and TRBJ1-5; 7 positions match TRBD1. The CDR3 length is 17 residues. V lost 3 bases to trimming and J lost 0 bases; unmatched junction nucleotides: 8. In nucleotides, the CDR3 is TGTGCCAGCAGTTTTAACTCAGGGGGTAATAGCAATCAGCCCCAGCATTTT. It translates to CASSFNSGGNSNQPQHF.

Only one count was recorded for this clonotype. The chain joins TRBV19 to TRBJ1-5; TRBD1 aligns across 9 bases. J gave up 6 bases and V 4 bases, and 10 bases lay outside the gene matches. Germline V gives CDR1 LNHDA, CDR2 SQIVND (reference sequence). The CDR3 sequence is 16 residues long. This chain's CDR3 is CASSTSGGTGTQPQHF. The CDR3 coding sequence is TGTGCCAGTAGTACATCCGGAGGGACAGGGACTCAGCCCCAGCATTTT.

This clonotype was counted between two and nine times. The chain links TRBV5-6 to TRBJ2-7, with D perhaps matching TRBD1 (6 bases). The CDR3 has 14 residues. The germline V gene has CDR1 SGHDT and CDR2 YYEEEE. The V end lost 5 bases, the J end lost 2 bases, and 14 bases lay between the germline ends. The CDR3 region is CASRLQGVPYEQYF. In DNA form, the CDR3 reads TGTGCCAGCAGACTACAGGGAGTCCCCTACGAGCAGTACTTC.

The chain joins TRBV7-3 to TRBJ2-3, with 8 positions matching TRBD1. V trimming: 5 bases; J trimming: 2 bases; junction bases outside the gene matches: 9. This CDR3 is 16 amino acids long. Germline CDR1 reads SGHTA; CDR2 reads FQGTGA. CDR3 region: CASSPGQGLITDTQYF. CDR3 bases: TGTGCCAGCAGCCCTGGACAGGGTCTTATCACAGATACGCAGTATTTT.

This clonotype has only a few counts. The J gene is TRBJ1-2, the V gene TRBV10-3; D remains unclear. Between the trimmed V and J ends, which lost 9 bases and 0 bases, there was a span of 8 bases. Germline CDR1 and CDR2: ENHRY and SYGVKD. The CDR3 is 12 amino acids. CDR3 DNA: TGTGCCATTGCAATAGCTAACTATGGCTACACCTTC. Translated: CAIAIANYGYTF.

This clonotype occurred a few times. The rearrangement uses TRBV29-1 and TRBJ2-5, with D tentatively TRBD2 (5 bases). Germline V CDR1 and CDR2: SQVTM, ANQGSEA. CDR3 length: 12 residues. With 4 bases removed from V and 7 bases from J, the gap between germline ends came to 13 bases. CDR3 in amino acids: CSVATDGGTQYF. CDR3 DNA sequence: TGCAGCGTTGCCACAGACGGAGGGACCCAGTACTTC.

The chain has TRBV28 and TRBJ2-2; 11 bases line up with TRBD2. The J segment lost 13 bases and the V segment lost 8 bases, leaving 15 bases of the junction unmatched. The germline V gene has CDR1 MDHEN and CDR2 SYDVKM. The CDR3 totals 15 residues. The CDR3 DNA reads as TGTGCCAGCGGACAAATAGCGGGAGGGCGGTTCGTGCTGTTTTTT. Its protein is CASGQIAGGRFVLFF.

This clonotype was seen many times. CDR3 loop: CASSPERGSTDTQYF. The CDR3 DNA reads TGCGCCAGCAGCCCTGAGCGGGGGAGCACAGATACGCAGTATTTT. This chain uses TRBV5-1 with TRBJ2-3, with 8 bases aligning to TRBD2. Unmatched junction bases numbered 4, after V lost 4 bases and J lost 0 bases. This CDR3 has 15 amino acids. CDR1 and CDR2 from the germline V gene are SGHRS and YFSETQ.

This clonotype was counted between two and nine times. The chain is built from TRBV4-3 and TRBJ2-7; 13 nucleotides match TRBD2. The CDR3 spans 19 residues. The germline gives CDR1 LGHNA, CDR2 YSLEER. The J segment lost 7 bases and the V segment lost 0 bases, leaving 15 bases of the junction unmatched. This CDR3 reads CASSQDALQLAGGSGEQYF. CDR3 nucleotides: TGCGCCAGCAGCCAAGATGCCCTCCAACTAGCGGGAGGGTCCGGGGAGCAGTACTTC.

This clonotype occurred a few times. The V and J genes are TRBV25-1 and TRBJ1-2; unclear D gene. The CDR3 covers 12 residues. Per the germline V gene, CDR1 is MGHDK and CDR2 is SYGVNS. V shed 7 bases and J shed 4 bases, with 10 bases lying between them. CDR3 residues: CASMEGGYGYTF. As DNA, the CDR3 is TGTGCCAGCATGGAAGGAGGCTATGGCTACACCTTC.

The V call is TRBV20-1, the J call TRBJ2-7; possible D gene TRBD2, 5 bases. This CDR3 has 13 residues. Germline V gives CDR1 DFQATT, CDR2 SNEGSKA (reference sequence). V lost 0 bases to trimming and J lost 2 bases, with 8 bases between them. CDR3 DNA sequence: TGCAGTGCTAGAGACGCGAGGGCCTACGAGCAGTACTTC. It translates to CSARDARAYEQYF.

For this clonotype: One base away lies a much larger clone, so this may be a sequencing read error. V gene TRBV10-3 combines with J gene TRBJ2-3; possibly TRBD1 or TRBD2 for D (5 bases each). With 5 bases removed from V and 7 bases from J, the gap between germline ends came to 22 bases. Germline V gives CDR1 ENHRY, CDR2 SYGVKD. This CDR3 has 16 amino acids. The CDR3 sequence: CAISSPGATEPNTQYF. CDR3 DNA: TGTGCCATCAGTTCCCCCGGGGCCACGGAGCCAAATACGCAGTATTTT.

This clonotype was observed a handful of times. The chain is built from TRBV24-1 and TRBJ2-1; perhaps TRBD2 as D (6 bases). The CDR3 has 15 residues. CDR1 KGHDR and CDR2 SFDVKD come from the germline V gene. Trimming removed 1 base from V and 2 bases from J, with 8 bases in between. CDR3 coding DNA: TGTGCCACCAGTGATTTTAAGCGGGCCTACAATGAGCAGTTCTTC. It codes for CATSDFKRAYNEQFF.

This clonotype was observed a few times. The rearrangement uses TRBV12-3 or TRBV12-4 and TRBJ2-1; D unclear. Trimming cost V 6 bases and J 5 bases, with 5 bases left between them. CDR3 size: 11 residues. The DNA of the CDR3 is TGTGCCAGCAGACAAGACAATGAGCAGTTCTTC. Translation gives CASRQDNEQFF.

This clonotype was detected only a few times. For the CDR3, the DNA is TGTGCCAGCAGCCAACCACTAGCGGGAGACACCGGGGAGCTGTTTTTT. Its translation: CASSQPLAGDTGELFF. The chain uses TRBV3-1 and TRBJ2-2, with TRBD2 matching 11 bases. The CDR3 has 16 residues. The germline V gene has CDR1 LGHDT and CDR2 YNNKEL (reference sequence). V shed 2 bases and J 3 bases; nucleotides not matched to a gene: 2.

The V and J genes are TRBV12-3 or TRBV12-4 and TRBJ2-2; D call uncertain. Trimming took 5 bases from V and 8 from J, leaving 15 bases between them. CDR3 length: 14 residues. This CDR3 reads CASSPVSEKGELFF. The CDR3 nucleotides are TGTGCCAGCAGTCCCGTTTCTGAGAAAGGGGAGCTGTTTTTT.

This clonotype was seen repeatedly, ten times or more. The chain joins TRBV25-1 to TRBJ2-7; D tentatively reads TRBD1 or TRBD2 (5 bases each). The germline V gene has CDR1 MGHDK and CDR2 SYGVNS. V dropped 8 bases and J dropped 4 bases, with 9 bases sitting between them. CDR3 length: 11 amino acids. The CDR3 coding sequence is TGTGCCAGCCGGGACCCATACGAGCAGTACTTC. Amino acids: CASRDPYEQYF.

This clonotype has only a few counts. The DNA of the CDR3 is TGTGCCAGCAGCCACTCGGGACTTGCGGGATCGGATACGCAGTATTTT. Its translation is CASSHSGLAGSDTQYF. This sequence joins TRBV6-5 and TRBJ2-3; tentative D call: TRBD2 (6 bases). V lost 6 bases and J 6 bases, leaving 22 bases between the germline ends. The CDR3 runs 16 residues. Germline V gene lookup returns CDR1 MNHEY and CDR2 SVGAGI.